This T cell receptor (beta chain) was identified in a study of cytomegalovirus exposure and HLA in healthy donors. This CDR3 contains 16 residues. The V gene's germline CDR1 is SGHTA and CDR2 FQGNSA. J gave up 3 bases and V 5 bases, and 11 bases lay outside the gene matches. Researchers ran the PCR with 60 Vbeta and 13 Jbeta primers. Measured with immunoSEQ multiplex PCR; TCRdb has only the in-frame clones, and not every one. The profile covers around 130,000 clones, with roughly four fifths appearing a single time and about 2.7% taken by the ten largest. This chain links TRBV7-2 with TRBJ2-3; TRBD1 matches 7 bases. Input material: PBMCs. This receptor was taken from a woman aged 40 to 50 in good health and CMV-seropositive. The CDR3 sequence is CASSIGQDPRTDTQYF. In DNA, the CDR3 is TGTGCCAGCAGCATCGGACAGGACCCGAGGACAGATACGCAGTATTTT.